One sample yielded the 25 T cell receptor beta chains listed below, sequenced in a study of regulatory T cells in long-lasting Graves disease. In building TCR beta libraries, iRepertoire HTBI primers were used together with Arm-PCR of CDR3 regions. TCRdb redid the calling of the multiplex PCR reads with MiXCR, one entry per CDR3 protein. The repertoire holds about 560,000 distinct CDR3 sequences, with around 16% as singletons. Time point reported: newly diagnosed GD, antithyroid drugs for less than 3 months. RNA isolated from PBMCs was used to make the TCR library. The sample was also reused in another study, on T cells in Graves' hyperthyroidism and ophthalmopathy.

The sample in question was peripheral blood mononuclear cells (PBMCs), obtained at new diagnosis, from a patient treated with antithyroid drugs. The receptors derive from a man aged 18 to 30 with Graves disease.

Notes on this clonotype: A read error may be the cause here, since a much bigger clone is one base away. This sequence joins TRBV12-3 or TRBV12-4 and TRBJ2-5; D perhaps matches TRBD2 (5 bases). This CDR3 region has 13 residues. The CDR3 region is CACSFREQETQYF. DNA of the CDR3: TGTGCCTGCAGTTTTAGGGAGCAAGAGACCCAGTACTTC.

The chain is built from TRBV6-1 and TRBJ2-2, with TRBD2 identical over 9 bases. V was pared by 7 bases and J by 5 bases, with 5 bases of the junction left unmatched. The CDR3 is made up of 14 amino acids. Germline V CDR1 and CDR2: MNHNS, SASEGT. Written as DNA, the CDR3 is TGTGCCAGCACCCGACTAGCGGAGACCGGGGAGCTGTTTTTT. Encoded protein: CASTRLAETGELFF.

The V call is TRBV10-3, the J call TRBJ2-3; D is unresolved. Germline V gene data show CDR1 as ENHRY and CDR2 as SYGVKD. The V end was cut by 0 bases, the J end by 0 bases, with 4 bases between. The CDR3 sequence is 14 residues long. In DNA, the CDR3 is TGTGCCATCAGTGAGTCGGTCAGCACAGATACGCAGTATTTT. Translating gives CAISESVSTDTQYF.

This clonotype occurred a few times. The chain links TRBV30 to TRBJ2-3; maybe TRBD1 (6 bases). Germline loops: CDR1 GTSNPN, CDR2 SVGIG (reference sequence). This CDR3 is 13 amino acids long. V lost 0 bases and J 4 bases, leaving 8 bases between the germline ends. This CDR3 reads CAWSVKGADTQYF. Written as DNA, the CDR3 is TGTGCCTGGAGTGTAAAGGGGGCAGATACGCAGTATTTT. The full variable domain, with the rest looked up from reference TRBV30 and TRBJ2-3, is SQTIHQWPATLVQPVGSPLSLECTVEGTSNPNLYWYRQAAGRGLQLLFYSVGIGQISSEVPQNLSASRPQDRQFILSSKKLLLSDSGFYLCAWSVKGADTQYFGPGTRLTVL.

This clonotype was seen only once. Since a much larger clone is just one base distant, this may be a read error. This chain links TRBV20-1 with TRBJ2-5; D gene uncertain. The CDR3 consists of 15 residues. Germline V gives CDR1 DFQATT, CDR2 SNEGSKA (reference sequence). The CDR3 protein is CGARVEWAMQETQYF. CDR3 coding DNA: TGCGGTGCTAGAGTTGAGTGGGCAATGCAAGAGACCCAGTACTTC.

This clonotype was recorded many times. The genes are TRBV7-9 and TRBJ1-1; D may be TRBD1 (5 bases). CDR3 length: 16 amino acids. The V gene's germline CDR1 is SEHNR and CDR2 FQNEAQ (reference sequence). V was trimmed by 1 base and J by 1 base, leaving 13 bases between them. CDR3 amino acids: CASSLEGQGWNTEAFF. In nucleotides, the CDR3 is TGTGCCAGCAGCTTAGAGGGCCAGGGATGGAACACTGAAGCTTTCTTT.

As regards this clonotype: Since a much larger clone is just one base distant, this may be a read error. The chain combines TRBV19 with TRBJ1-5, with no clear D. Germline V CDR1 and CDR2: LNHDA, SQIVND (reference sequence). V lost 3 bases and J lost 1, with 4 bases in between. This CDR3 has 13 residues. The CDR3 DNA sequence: TGTGCCAGTAGTATGTGGAGCAATCAGCCCCAGCATTTT. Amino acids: CASSMWSNQPQHF.

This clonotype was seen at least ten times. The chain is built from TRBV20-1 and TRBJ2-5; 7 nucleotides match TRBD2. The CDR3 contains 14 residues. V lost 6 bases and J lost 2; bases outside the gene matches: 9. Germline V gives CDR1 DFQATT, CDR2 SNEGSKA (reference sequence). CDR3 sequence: CSANPASGQETQYF. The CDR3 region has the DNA TGCAGTGCCAACCCCGCTAGCGGACAAGAGACCCAGTACTTC.

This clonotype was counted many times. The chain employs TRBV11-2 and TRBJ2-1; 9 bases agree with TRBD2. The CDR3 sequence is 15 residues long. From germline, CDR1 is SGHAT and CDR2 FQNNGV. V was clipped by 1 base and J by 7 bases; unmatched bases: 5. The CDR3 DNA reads TGTGCCAGCAGCTTAGGTAGCGGGAGTATGAATGAGCAGTTCTTC. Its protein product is CASSLGSGSMNEQFF.

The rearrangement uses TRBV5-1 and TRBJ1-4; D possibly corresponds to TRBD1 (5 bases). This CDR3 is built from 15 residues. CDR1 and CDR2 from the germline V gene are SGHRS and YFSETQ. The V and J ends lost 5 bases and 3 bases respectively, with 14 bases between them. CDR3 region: CASRGTAMANEKLFF. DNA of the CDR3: TGCGCCAGCAGGGGGACGGCGATGGCTAATGAAAAACTGTTTTTT.

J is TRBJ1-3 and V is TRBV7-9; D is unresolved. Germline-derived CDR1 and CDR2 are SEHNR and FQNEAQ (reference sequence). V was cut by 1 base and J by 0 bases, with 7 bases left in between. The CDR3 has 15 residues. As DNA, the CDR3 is TGTGCCAGCAGCTTAGAGGCTTACTCTGGAAACACCATATATTTT. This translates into CASSLEAYSGNTIYF.

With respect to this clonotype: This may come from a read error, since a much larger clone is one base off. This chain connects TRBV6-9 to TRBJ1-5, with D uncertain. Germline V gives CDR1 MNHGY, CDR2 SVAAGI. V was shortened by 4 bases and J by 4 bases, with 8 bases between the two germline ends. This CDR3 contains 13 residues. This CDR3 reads CASSSDGNQPQHF. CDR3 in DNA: TGTGCCAGCAGTTCGGACGGTAATCAGCCCCAGCATTTT.

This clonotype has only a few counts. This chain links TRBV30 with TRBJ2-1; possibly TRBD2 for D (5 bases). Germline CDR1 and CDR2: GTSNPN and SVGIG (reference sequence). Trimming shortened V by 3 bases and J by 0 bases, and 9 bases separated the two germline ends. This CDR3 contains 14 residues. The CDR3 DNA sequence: TGTGCCTGGAGGGAAGCGGCCTCCTACAATGAGCAGTTCTTC. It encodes CAWREAASYNEQFF.

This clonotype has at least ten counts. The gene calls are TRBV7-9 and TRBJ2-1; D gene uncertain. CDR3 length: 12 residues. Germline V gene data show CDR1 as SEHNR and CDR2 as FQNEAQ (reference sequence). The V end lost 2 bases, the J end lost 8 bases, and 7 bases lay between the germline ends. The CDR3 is CASSLNSYEQFF. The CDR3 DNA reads TGTGCCAGCAGCTTAAATTCGTATGAGCAGTTCTTC.

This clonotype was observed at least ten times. Here the CDR3 reads CASRLQGARNEQYF. The CDR3 DNA follows: TGTGCCAGCAGGCTTCAGGGCGCGAGAAACGAGCAGTACTTC. J is TRBJ2-7 and V is TRBV27, with D tentatively TRBD1 (5 bases). The V end was cut by 6 bases, the J end by 5 bases, with 17 bases between. Germline V CDR1 and CDR2: MNHEY, SMNVEV (reference sequence). CDR3 length equals 14 residues.

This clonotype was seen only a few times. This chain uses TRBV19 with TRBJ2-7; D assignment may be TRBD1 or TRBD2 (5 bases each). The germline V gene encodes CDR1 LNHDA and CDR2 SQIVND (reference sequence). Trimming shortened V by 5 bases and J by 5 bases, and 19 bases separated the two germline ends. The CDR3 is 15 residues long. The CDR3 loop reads CASSSLGTDRDEQYF. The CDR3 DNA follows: TGTGCCAGTAGTTCGCTGGGGACGGACCGGGACGAGCAGTACTTC.

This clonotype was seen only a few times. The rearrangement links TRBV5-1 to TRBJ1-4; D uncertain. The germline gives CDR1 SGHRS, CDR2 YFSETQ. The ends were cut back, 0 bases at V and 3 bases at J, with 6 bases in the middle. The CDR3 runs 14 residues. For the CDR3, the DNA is TGCGCCAGCAGCTTGGTACCTTCTAATGAAAAACTGTTTTTT. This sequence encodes CASSLVPSNEKLFF.

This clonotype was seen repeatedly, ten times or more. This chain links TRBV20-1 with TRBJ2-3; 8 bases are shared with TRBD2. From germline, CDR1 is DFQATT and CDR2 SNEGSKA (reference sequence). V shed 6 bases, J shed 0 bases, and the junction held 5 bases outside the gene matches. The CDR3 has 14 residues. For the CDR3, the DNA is TGCAGTGCAGGACTAGCAGAGAGCACAGATACGCAGTATTTT. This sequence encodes CSAGLAESTDTQYF.

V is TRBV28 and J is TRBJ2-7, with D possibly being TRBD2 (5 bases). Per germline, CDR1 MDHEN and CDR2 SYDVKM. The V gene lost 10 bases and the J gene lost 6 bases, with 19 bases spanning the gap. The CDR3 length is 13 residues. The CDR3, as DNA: TGTGCCATTCAAGCCCCCGGAGGAGGCGAGCAGTACTTC. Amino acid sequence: CAIQAPGGGEQYF.

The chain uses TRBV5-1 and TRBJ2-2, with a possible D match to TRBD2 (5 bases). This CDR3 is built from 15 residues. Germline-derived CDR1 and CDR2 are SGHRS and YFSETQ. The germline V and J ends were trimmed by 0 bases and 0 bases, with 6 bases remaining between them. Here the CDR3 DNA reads TGCGCCAGCAGCTTGGAGAGGGCGAACACCGGGGAGCTGTTTTTT. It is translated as CASSLERANTGELFF.

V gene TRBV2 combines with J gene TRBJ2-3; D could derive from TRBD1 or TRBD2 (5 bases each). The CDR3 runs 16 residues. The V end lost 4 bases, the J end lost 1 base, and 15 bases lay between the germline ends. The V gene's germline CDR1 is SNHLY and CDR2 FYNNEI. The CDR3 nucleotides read TGTGCCAGCAGTGTTAGGCGAGGGGTCGGCACAGATACGCAGTATTTT. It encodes CASSVRRGVGTDTQYF.

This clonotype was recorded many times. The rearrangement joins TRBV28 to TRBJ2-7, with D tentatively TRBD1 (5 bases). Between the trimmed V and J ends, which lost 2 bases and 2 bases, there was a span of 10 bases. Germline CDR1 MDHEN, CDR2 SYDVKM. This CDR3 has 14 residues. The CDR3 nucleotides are TGTGCCAGCAGTTTACAGGACATTGCCTACGAGCAGTACTTC. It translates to CASSLQDIAYEQYF.

The CDR3 nucleotides are TGTGCCAGCAGCCGCGGACAGCAAAACAATGAGCAGTTCTTC. Translated, it gives CASSRGQQNNEQFF. The rearrangement links TRBV7-3 to TRBJ2-1, with a possible D match to TRBD1 (6 bases). Trimming cost V 5 bases and J 5 bases, with 13 bases left between them. Per germline, CDR1 SGHTA and CDR2 FQGTGA. The CDR3 length is 14 residues.

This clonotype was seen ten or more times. CDR3 protein: CASGFEGSGELFF. The CDR3 coding sequence is TGTGCTAGTGGTTTCGAGGGGAGCGGGGAGCTGTTTTTT. The V gene is TRBV12-5, the J gene TRBJ2-2; the D gene could be TRBD1 or TRBD2 (5 bases each). The CDR3 runs 13 residues. Trimming removed 3 bases from V and 7 bases from J, with 9 bases in between. Germline V gene sequence: CDR1 LGHNT, CDR2 FRNRAP.

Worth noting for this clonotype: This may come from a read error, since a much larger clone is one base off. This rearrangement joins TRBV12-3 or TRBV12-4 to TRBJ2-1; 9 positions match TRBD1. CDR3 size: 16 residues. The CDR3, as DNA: TGTGCCAGCAGTCGGACCGGGACAGGGATTTACAATGAGCAGTCCTTC. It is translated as CASSRTGTGIYNEQSF.